Each of the 6 T cell receptor beta chains below was sequenced from the same sample in a study of T-cell reconstitution after alpha-beta-depleted transplantation in children. Unique molecular identifiers featured in how the TCRbeta library was prepared. TCRdb re-called the PCR reads with MiXCR, one entry per CDR3 protein. In the table there are about 220,000 distinct CDR3 sequences, approximately 17% of which are singletons. The material was PBMCs, mostly from graft donor cells, obtained 360 days after TCRalphabeta/CD19-depleted stem cell transplant. These receptor sequences come from a male patient aged 2 to 10 who had a stem cell transplant for acute lymphoblastic leukemia, so the T cells may come from the graft donor.

This clonotype was detected only a few times. The J gene is TRBJ2-1, the V gene TRBV10-3; TRBD2 matches at 11 bases. The junction had 5 bases not matched to a gene; V was cut back by 6 bases and J by 1 base. This CDR3 comprises 16 residues. Germline-derived CDR1 and CDR2 are ENHRY and SYGVKD. CDR3: CAISPGTSGSYNEQFF. CDR3 sequence (DNA): TGTGCCATCAGCCCAGGGACTAGCGGATCCTACAATGAGCAGTTCTTC.

The chain uses TRBV19 and TRBJ1-5; 9 nucleotides agree with TRBD1. V shed 6 bases and J 6 bases; nucleotides not matched to a gene: 9. This CDR3 region has 15 residues. Germline CDR1 is LNHDA and CDR2 is SQIVND (reference sequence). CDR3 nucleotide sequence: TGTGCCAGTAGCGCGGACAGGGGCTCTTTTCAGCCCCAGCATTTT. Encoded protein: CASSADRGSFQPQHF.

This clonotype was seen only a few times. The genes are TRBV10-3 and TRBJ2-7; 12 bases align to TRBD1. The junction had 12 bases not matched to a gene; V was cut back by 2 bases and J by 10 bases. The CDR3 has 16 residues. Germline assignment: CDR1 ENHRY and CDR2 SYGVKD. The CDR3 DNA reads TGTGCCATCAGTGAGGCGAAGGGACAGGGGGCGAGTTTCCAGTACTTC. Its translation: CAISEAKGQGASFQYF.

This clonotype occurred a few times. The rearrangement uses TRBV28 and TRBJ2-4; D remains unclear. Trimming removed 5 bases at V and 0 bases at J, with 5 bases between. The CDR3 covers 13 residues. Germline-derived CDR1 and CDR2 are MDHEN and SYDVKM. CDR3 sequence reads: CASSQQAKNIQYF. The CDR3, as DNA: TGTGCCAGCAGTCAGCAAGCCAAAAACATTCAGTACTTC.

This clonotype was picked up a small number of times. V gene TRBV6-5 combines with J gene TRBJ2-7; 9 bases are shared with TRBD1. J gave up 3 bases and V 2 bases, and 5 bases lay outside the gene matches. Germline CDR1 MNHEY, CDR2 SVGAGI. The CDR3 consists of 15 residues. CDR3 loop: CASSYGQGYDYEQYF. CDR3 in DNA: TGTGCCAGCAGTTACGGACAGGGGTACGACTACGAGCAGTACTTC.

The V gene is TRBV6-5, the J gene TRBJ2-3, with TRBD2 matching 9 bases. The CDR3 is 16 amino acids. Germline CDR1 MNHEY, CDR2 SVGAGI. The trim removed 0 bases at V and 4 bases at J, leaving 5 bases unmatched. The CDR3 bases are TGTGCCAGCAGTTACTCTGCGGGGGGGCCTCCAGATACGCAGTATTTT. The encoded protein is CASSYSAGGPPDTQYF.